The clone carrying this T cell receptor beta chain was counted at least ten times. Its cognate antigen is unknown. The sample is drawn from a study of T-cell reconstitution after alpha-beta-depleted transplantation in children. Regarding the study as a whole: In some patients, recipient T cells and intrathymic progenitors surviving conditioning explained high day-60 diversity. T-cell counts and diversity at one year following transplant were attributed mainly to newly produced T cells. Alpha-beta T cells about two months after transplant reportedly derived from several hundred expanded graft clones.

Germline CDR1 MNHEY, CDR2 SVGEGT. V trimming: 6 bases; J trimming: 6 bases; junction bases outside the gene matches: 11. The CDR3 loop spans 15 amino acids. As it was prepared, the TCRbeta library received unique molecular identifiers. Each CDR3 protein is one row after TCRdb ran MiXCR on the PCR reads. The sample contains 700,000 to 850,000 distinct CDR3 sequences, 15% to 20% of which appear only once. The chain employs TRBV6-2 or TRBV6-3 and TRBJ2-4, with TRBD2 matching 7 bases. The sample here was PBMCs, mostly from graft donor cells, taken 360 days after TCRalphabeta/CD19-depleted stem cell transplant. The TCR was taken from a male patient younger than 18 who had a stem cell transplant for acute lymphoblastic leukemia, so the T cells may come from the graft donor. The CDR3 sequence: CASSSPGLRLNIQYF. CDR3 coding DNA: TGTGCCAGCAGCTCCCCGGGACTACGATTAAACATTCAGTACTTC.